This entry lists 32 T cell receptor beta chains sequenced from one sample in a study of neurological immune-mediated disorders. One entry per CDR3 protein results from TCRdb running MiXCR on the 5' RACE reads. The sample lists about 79,000 distinct CDR3 sequences, about 14% occurring once. The specimen sequenced was PBMCs. Source of these receptors: a woman aged 50 to 60 in good health.

With regard to this clonotype: A junction end diverges from the germline sequence, so it may reflect a read error. The chain employs TRBV10-3 and TRBJ2-1; D possibly corresponds to TRBD2 (5 bases). The length of the CDR3 is 11 residues. CDR1 and CDR2 from the germline V gene are ENHRY and SYGVKD. The CDR3 coding sequence is TGTGCCTTCAGTGCGGGTGACGAGCAGTTCTTC. Encoded protein: CAFSAGDEQFF.

This clonotype was detected many times. This chain joins TRBV5-1 and TRBJ1-2; D ambiguous. With 2 bases removed from V and 6 bases from J, the gap between germline ends came to 11 bases. CDR3 length equals 13 residues. Germline CDR1 SGHRS, CDR2 YFSETQ. In DNA, the CDR3 is TGCGCCAGCAGCTTCGGAGTTTCGGATGGCTACACCTTC. This codes for CASSFGVSDGYTF.

This clonotype appeared many times. The chain uses TRBV12-3 or TRBV12-4 and TRBJ2-2; D not certain. The V end was cut by 5 bases, the J end by 7 bases, with 11 bases between. This CDR3 is 13 amino acids long. The CDR3 region has the DNA TGTGCCAGCAGTCCCATGAGTGGCGGGGAGCTGTTTTTT. Translating it yields CASSPMSGGELFF.

This clonotype was seen at least ten times. This chain joins TRBV28 and TRBJ2-1; 8 bases match TRBD1. The V segment lost 6 bases and the J segment 3 bases; nucleotides outside the gene matches: 4. CDR3 length: 14 amino acids. Germline CDR1 MDHEN, CDR2 SYDVKM. The CDR3 bases are TGTGCCAGCAGGGACGGGACAGGCTACAATGAGCAGTTCTTC. It yields the protein CASRDGTGYNEQFF. Using reference TRBV28 and TRBJ2-1 for the parts outside the CDR3, the full variable domain is DVKVTQSSRYLVKRTGEKVFLECVQDMDHENMFWYRQDPGLGLRLIYFSYDVKMKEKGDIPEGYSVSREKKERFSLILESASTNQTSMYLCASRDGTGYNEQFFGPGTRLTVL.

This clonotype showed up many times. This CDR3 reads CSVERDTRYGYTF. The CDR3 DNA is TGCAGCGTTGAGAGGGACACTCGCTATGGCTACACCTTC. V gene TRBV29-1 combines with J gene TRBJ1-2; possibly TRBD1 for D (6 bases). The CDR3 is 13 residues long. With 3 bases removed from V and 4 bases from J, the gap between germline ends came to 12 bases. The germline gives CDR1 SQVTM, CDR2 ANQGSEA.

This clonotype was seen many times. The chain is built from TRBV6-1 and TRBJ1-5; tentative D call: TRBD1 (6 bases). Trimming stripped 1 base from V and 0 bases from J, with 10 bases between. In germline, CDR1 is MNHNS, CDR2 SASEGT. The CDR3 has 16 residues. CDR3 protein: CASSEGHRDSNQPQHF. Written as DNA, the CDR3 is TGTGCCAGCAGTGAAGGCCACAGGGATAGCAATCAGCCCCAGCATTTT.

In its sample, this clonotype was seen many times. This chain links TRBV5-5 with TRBJ2-3, with D unresolved. The germline V gene encodes CDR1 SGHKS and CDR2 YYEKEE (reference sequence). V was trimmed by 5 bases and J by 2 bases, leaving 12 bases between them. The CDR3 consists of 14 residues. CDR3 sequence reads: CASRPGPDTDTQYF. For the CDR3, the DNA is TGTGCCAGCAGACCCGGACCGGACACAGATACGCAGTATTTT.

V usage is TRBV5-1 and J usage is TRBJ2-2; 8 nucleotides line up with TRBD2. Germline CDR1 SGHRS, CDR2 YFSETQ. Trimming cost V 4 bases and J 11 bases; bases outside gene matches: 13. The CDR3 runs to 15 residues. CDR3 in amino acids: CASSARLANTCELFF. CDR3 in DNA: TGCGCCAGCAGCGCCCGACTAGCGAACACCTGTGAGCTGTTTTTT.

This clonotype was recorded many times. V and J are TRBV12-3 or TRBV12-4 and TRBJ2-2, with D possibly called TRBD1 or TRBD2 (6 bases each). The length of the CDR3 is 14 residues. The V end lost 7 bases, the J end lost 4 bases, and 13 bases lay between the germline ends. The CDR3 here is CASTRGPGTGELFF. The CDR3 bases are TGTGCCAGCACCCGGGGGCCGGGCACCGGGGAGCTGTTTTTT.

This clonotype was seen repeatedly, ten times or more. J is TRBJ2-7 and V is TRBV12-3 or TRBV12-4, with 7 nucleotides matching TRBD1. The CDR3 contains 13 residues. V lost 4 bases, J lost 6 bases, and 6 bases stayed unmatched. CDR3 nucleotide sequence: TGTGCCAGCAGTTCCTTCCGACAGGGCGAGCAGTACTTC. Protein product: CASSSFRQGEQYF.

At least ten counts were recorded for this clonotype. The gene calls are TRBV9 and TRBJ2-7; D is possibly TRBD1 (6 bases). The germline gives CDR1 SGDLS, CDR2 YYNGEE. The CDR3 extends over 14 amino acids. Trimming left V 2 bases short and J 2 bases short, with 11 bases between. CDR3 nucleotides: TGTGCCAGCAGCGTGGACAGCTCTACCTACGAGCAGTACTTC. This gives the protein CASSVDSSTYEQYF.

This clonotype came up a few times. The chain couples TRBV12-3 or TRBV12-4 to TRBJ2-3; 8 positions agree with TRBD1. The J segment lost 0 bases and the V segment lost 4 bases, leaving 12 bases of the junction unmatched. This CDR3 has 18 amino acids. CDR3 bases: TGTGCCAGCAGTTCGGACAGGGCGGGCCGAACGAGCACAGATACGCAGTATTTT. It translates to CASSSDRAGRTSTDTQYF.

Ten or more counts support this clonotype. CDR3 amino acids: CASSESGAGNEKLFF. Written as DNA, the CDR3 is TGTGCCAGCAGTGAATCGGGGGCTGGTAATGAAAAACTGTTTTTT. The genes are TRBV2 and TRBJ1-4; a weak D match, TRBD1 (6 bases). Trimming removed 2 bases at V and 4 bases at J, with 11 bases between. The CDR3 has 15 residues. Germline assignment: CDR1 SNHLY and CDR2 FYNNEI.

This clonotype was observed many times. This rearrangement joins TRBV12-3 or TRBV12-4 to TRBJ2-7, with D unclear. The CDR3 sequence is 13 residues long. V lost 3 bases and J lost 2, with 8 bases in between. This CDR3 is CASSFNSPYEQYF. The CDR3 nucleotides read TGTGCCAGCAGTTTTAACAGCCCCTACGAGCAGTACTTC.

This clonotype was detected ten times or more. The chain recombines TRBV7-9 with TRBJ1-4; D is unclear. Per germline, CDR1 SEHNR and CDR2 FQNEAQ (reference sequence). The CDR3 spans 13 residues. V was pared by 5 bases and J by 2 bases, with 6 bases between. The DNA for the CDR3 is TGTGCCAGCAGCCCCCGGACTAATGAAAAACTGTTTTTT. Translation: CASSPRTNEKLFF.

This clonotype was counted at least ten times. This chain joins TRBV15 and TRBJ2-7; 9 nucleotides match TRBD2. V was clipped by 0 bases and J by 3 bases; unmatched bases: 3. Germline CDR1 LNHNV, CDR2 YYDKDF (reference sequence). The CDR3 has 15 amino acids. The CDR3 DNA follows: TGTGCCACCAGCAGAGATCTGACTAGCGGCTACGAGCAGTACTTC. Translating it yields CATSRDLTSGYEQYF.

This clonotype occurred a few times. This rearrangement joins TRBV2 to TRBJ2-3; 7 positions agree with TRBD1. Germline loops: CDR1 SNHLY, CDR2 FYNNEI. Germline trimming cut 6 bases from V and 4 bases from J; bases unmatched to any gene: 10. CDR3 length equals 15 residues. Here the CDR3 DNA reads TGTGCCAGCAGCCGGGGACAGATGAAGGCAGATACGCAGTATTTT. The encoded protein is CASSRGQMKADTQYF.

This clonotype appeared many times. The rearrangement uses TRBV20-1 and TRBJ2-7; tentatively, D is TRBD2 (6 bases). Deletions cut 6 bases from V and 5 bases from J, with 17 bases between. The CDR3 spans 13 residues. Germline loops: CDR1 DFQATT, CDR2 SNEGSKA (reference sequence). The CDR3 DNA reads TGCAGTGCCCTACTAGCCGCCCAGAACGAGCAGTACTTC. It yields the protein CSALLAAQNEQYF.

This clonotype was counted between two and nine times. The V call is TRBV11-2, the J call TRBJ2-3; D might be TRBD1 (5 bases). Looked up from germline, CDR1 is SGHAT and CDR2 is FQNNGV. Trimming removed 4 bases from V and 3 bases from J, with 14 bases in between. CDR3 length equals 15 residues. The CDR3 is CASSWTPLGTDTQYF. The CDR3 region has the DNA TGTGCCAGCAGCTGGACACCCCTGGGTACAGATACGCAGTATTTT.

This clonotype was counted ten times or more. V gene TRBV28 combines with J gene TRBJ2-3, with 10 positions matching TRBD1. This CDR3 comprises 16 residues. Germline V gene lookup returns CDR1 MDHEN and CDR2 SYDVKM. V gave up 7 bases and J gave up 1 base; unmatched junction bases: 8. The DNA of the CDR3 is TGTGCCAGCAACACAGCCGGGACAGGGGGCACAGATACGCAGTATTTT. Translation: CASNTAGTGGTDTQYF.

This clonotype came up many times. The genes are TRBV20-1 and TRBJ1-2; D call uncertain. Germline lookup yields CDR1 DFQATT and CDR2 SNEGSKA (reference sequence). Trimming stripped 6 bases from V and 1 base from J, with 21 bases between. CDR3 size: 16 residues. The CDR3 region is CSAALTLGWSNYGYTF. The CDR3 region has the DNA TGCAGTGCAGCCTTGACCCTGGGCTGGAGTAACTATGGCTACACCTTC.

This clonotype was detected many times. The chain employs TRBV10-3 and TRBJ1-3, with D possibly TRBD1 on 6 matching bases. From germline, CDR1 is ENHRY and CDR2 SYGVKD. The V gene lost 6 bases and the J gene lost 3 bases, with 6 bases spanning the gap. The CDR3 totals 12 residues. CDR3 DNA: TGTGCCATCAGGACAGGTGGAAACACCATATATTTT. Translating it yields CAIRTGGNTIYF.

This clonotype came up many times. The J gene is TRBJ2-1, the V gene TRBV20-1, with D possibly matching TRBD1 (6 bases). The V gene lost 6 bases and the J gene lost 6 bases, with 12 bases spanning the gap. This CDR3 region has 12 residues. Germline V lookup: CDR1 DFQATT, CDR2 SNEGSKA (reference sequence). Here the CDR3 DNA reads TGCAGTGCCAGGGACAACACCAATGAGCAGTTCTTC. This translates into CSARDNTNEQFF.

This clonotype was found many times. The V gene is TRBV5-1, the J gene TRBJ1-6; TRBD1 matches 7 bases. The germline V gene has CDR1 SGHRS and CDR2 YFSETQ. The CDR3 has 17 residues. The V and J ends lost 4 bases and 6 bases, in that order; junction bases with no gene match: 13. The CDR3 DNA is TGCGCCAGCAGCCTGGGCAGTCGGGGACAGTTTAATTCACCCCTCCACTTT. Translating gives CASSLGSRGQFNSPLHF.

This clonotype was observed many times. J is TRBJ1-2 and V is TRBV28, with D possibly TRBD1 on 6 matching bases. Germline CDR1 and CDR2: MDHEN and SYDVKM. Trimming stripped 5 bases from V and 0 bases from J, with 19 bases between. The CDR3 has 17 residues. CDR3 residues: CASSITMGGGPNYGYTF. CDR3 coding DNA: TGTGCCAGCAGTATCACAATGGGGGGGGGCCCTAACTATGGCTACACCTTC.

The table lists this clonotype with many counts. This chain uses TRBV10-3 with TRBJ2-1; no reliable D call. Germline V gene lookup returns CDR1 ENHRY and CDR2 SYGVKD. The CDR3 covers 13 residues. The ends were cut back, 4 bases at V and 3 bases at J, with 7 bases in the middle. CDR3 in amino acids: CAISGYGYNEQFF. The DNA for the CDR3 is TGTGCCATCAGTGGATACGGCTACAATGAGCAGTTCTTC.

There are a few counts of this clonotype. The chain has TRBV20-1 and TRBJ1-2; TRBD1 matches at 8 bases. V shed 3 bases and J 2 bases; nucleotides not matched to a gene: 11. Germline loops: CDR1 DFQATT, CDR2 SNEGSKA (reference sequence). The CDR3 has 16 amino acids. CDR3 sequence: CSARNPGTGQNYGYTF. The CDR3 coding sequence is TGCAGTGCTAGGAACCCGGGGACAGGTCAAAACTATGGCTACACCTTC.

In its sample, this clonotype was seen many times. The J gene is TRBJ2-2, the V gene TRBV11-2, with D perhaps matching TRBD2 (5 bases). Trimming shortened V by 3 bases and J by 1 base, and 6 bases separated the two germline ends. The CDR3 loop spans 14 amino acids. Germline V gene lookup returns CDR1 SGHAT and CDR2 FQNNGV. The CDR3 DNA sequence: TGTGCCAGCAGCTTTCGGGAGAACACCGGGGAGCTGTTTTTT. Translating it yields CASSFRENTGELFF.

About this clonotype: No DNA is shown, since the ends of the CDR3 on it are uncertain; the CDR3 is the one TCRdb lists. The chain links TRBV20-1 to TRBJ2-5; no check of the table's D call, TRBD1, against the DNA was made. Germline lookup yields CDR1 DFQATT and CDR2 SNEGSKA (reference sequence). The CDR3 is 18 residues long, counting both termini. This chain's CDR3 is CSASTENIQYFGAWAQYF.

The sample holds many counts of this clonotype. V gene TRBV12-3 or TRBV12-4 combines with J gene TRBJ1-2; D not certain. This CDR3 region has 13 residues. Trimming stripped 9 bases from V and 8 bases from J, with 19 bases between. The CDR3 loop reads CASSAGMLPGYTF. CDR3 bases: TGTGCCAGTTCTGCGGGAATGCTGCCAGGCTACACCTTC.

This clonotype has at least ten counts. The rearrangement links TRBV5-1 to TRBJ2-2, with TRBD1 matching over 7 bases. The V gene's germline CDR1 is SGHRS and CDR2 YFSETQ. V gave up 4 bases and J gave up 1 base; unmatched junction bases: 4. This CDR3 comprises 15 residues. The CDR3 loop is CASSPGQQNTGELFF. The DNA for the CDR3 is TGCGCCAGCAGCCCGGGACAGCAGAACACCGGGGAGCTGTTTTTT.

This clonotype was counted many times. The chain uses TRBV27 and TRBJ2-2, with D unclear. Trimming took 1 base from V and 6 from J, leaving 9 bases between them. CDR3 size: 14 residues. Germline lookup yields CDR1 MNHEY and CDR2 SMNVEV (reference sequence). DNA of the CDR3: TGTGCCAGCAGTTTATATGGGTTGGCCGGGGAGCTGTTTTTT. Amino acids: CASSLYGLAGELFF.